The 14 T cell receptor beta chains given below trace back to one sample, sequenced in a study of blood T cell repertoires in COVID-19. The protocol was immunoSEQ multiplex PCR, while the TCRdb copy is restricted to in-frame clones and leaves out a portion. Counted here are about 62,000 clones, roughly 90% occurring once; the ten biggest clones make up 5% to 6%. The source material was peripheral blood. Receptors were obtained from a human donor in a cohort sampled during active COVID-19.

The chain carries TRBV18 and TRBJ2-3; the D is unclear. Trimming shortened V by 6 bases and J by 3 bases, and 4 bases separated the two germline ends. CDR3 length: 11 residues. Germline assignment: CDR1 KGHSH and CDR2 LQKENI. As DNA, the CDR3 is TGTGCCAGCTCCGAGACAGATACGCAGTATTTT. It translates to CASSETDTQYF.

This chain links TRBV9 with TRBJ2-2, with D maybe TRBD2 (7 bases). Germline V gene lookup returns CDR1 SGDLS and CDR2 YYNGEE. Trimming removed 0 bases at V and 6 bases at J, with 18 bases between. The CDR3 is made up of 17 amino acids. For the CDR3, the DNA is TGTGCCAGCAGCGTAGCTGGGAGGGGGGGCCAGGCCGGGGAGCTGTTTTTT. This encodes CASSVAGRGGQAGELFF.

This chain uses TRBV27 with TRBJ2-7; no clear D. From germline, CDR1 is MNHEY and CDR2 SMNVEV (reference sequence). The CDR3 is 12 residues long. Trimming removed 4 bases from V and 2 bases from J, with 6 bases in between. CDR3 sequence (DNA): TGTGCCAGCAGTTCAACAGCCTACGAGCAGTACTTC. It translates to CASSSTAYEQYF.

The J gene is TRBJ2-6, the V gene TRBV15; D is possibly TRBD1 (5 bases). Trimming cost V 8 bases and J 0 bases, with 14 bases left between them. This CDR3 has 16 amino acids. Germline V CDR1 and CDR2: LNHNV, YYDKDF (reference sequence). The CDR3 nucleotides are TGTGCCACCGATCCCGGAGACAGCTCTGGGGCCAACGTCCTGACTTTC. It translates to CATDPGDSSGANVLTF.

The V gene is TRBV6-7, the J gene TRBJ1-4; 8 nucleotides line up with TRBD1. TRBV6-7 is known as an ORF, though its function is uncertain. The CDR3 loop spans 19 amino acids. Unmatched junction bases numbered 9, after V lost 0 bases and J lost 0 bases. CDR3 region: CASSYSRTGQPATNEKLFF. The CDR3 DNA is TGTGCCAGCAGTTACTCGCGGACAGGGCAACCCGCAACTAATGAAAAACTGTTTTTT.

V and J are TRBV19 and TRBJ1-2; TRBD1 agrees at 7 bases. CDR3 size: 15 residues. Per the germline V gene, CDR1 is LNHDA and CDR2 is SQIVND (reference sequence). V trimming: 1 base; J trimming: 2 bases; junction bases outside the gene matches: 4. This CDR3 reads CASSIVGTANYGYTF. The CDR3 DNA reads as TGTGCCAGTAGTATAGTCGGGACAGCGAACTATGGCTACACCTTC.

The CDR3 loop is CASSSVPSGAGELFF. The CDR3, as DNA: TGTGCCAGCAGCTCTGTTCCTAGCGGTGCCGGGGAGCTGTTTTTT. The rearrangement links TRBV7-3 to TRBJ2-2; 7 positions agree with TRBD2. Trimming at V came to 4 bases and at J to 6 bases, leaving 8 bases not matched to a gene. Germline V gene sequence: CDR1 SGHTA, CDR2 FQGTGA. This CDR3 is built from 15 residues. The full variable domain, with the rest looked up from reference TRBV7-3 and TRBJ2-2, is GAGVSQTPSNKVTEKGKYVELRCDPISGHTALYWYRQSLGQGPEFLIYFQGTGAADDSGLPNDRFFAVRPEGSVSTLKIQRTERGDSAVYLCASSSVPSGAGELFFGEGSRLTVL.

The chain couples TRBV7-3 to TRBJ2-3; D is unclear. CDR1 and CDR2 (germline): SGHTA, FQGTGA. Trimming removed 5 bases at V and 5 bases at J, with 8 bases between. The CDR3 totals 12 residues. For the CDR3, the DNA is TGTGCCAGCAGCATGAGTTTAGATACGCAGTATTTT. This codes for CASSMSLDTQYF.

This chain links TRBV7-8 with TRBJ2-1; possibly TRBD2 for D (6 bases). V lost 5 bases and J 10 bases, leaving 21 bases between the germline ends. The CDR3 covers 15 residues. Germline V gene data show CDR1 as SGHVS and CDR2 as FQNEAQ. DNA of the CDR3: TGTGCCAGCAGCCCACGGGACTCCCAACTGTGGGAGCAGTTCTTC. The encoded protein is CASSPRDSQLWEQFF.

The CDR3 sequence is CASSLSGTPPSYEQYF. The CDR3 DNA reads as TGTGCCAGCAGCTTGAGCGGGACTCCCCCTTCCTACGAGCAGTACTTC. The V gene is TRBV5-5, the J gene TRBJ2-7, with 7 bases fitting TRBD2. Germline V lookup: CDR1 SGHKS, CDR2 YYEKEE (reference sequence). V shed 1 base and J 1 base; nucleotides not matched to a gene: 8. This CDR3 is built from 16 residues.

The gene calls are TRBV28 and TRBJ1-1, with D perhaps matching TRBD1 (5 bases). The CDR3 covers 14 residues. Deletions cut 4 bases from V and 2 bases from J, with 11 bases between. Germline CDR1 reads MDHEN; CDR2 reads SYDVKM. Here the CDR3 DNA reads TGTGCCAGCAGTTCCCCCGACAGTAACACTGAAGCTTTCTTT. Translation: CASSSPDSNTEAFF.

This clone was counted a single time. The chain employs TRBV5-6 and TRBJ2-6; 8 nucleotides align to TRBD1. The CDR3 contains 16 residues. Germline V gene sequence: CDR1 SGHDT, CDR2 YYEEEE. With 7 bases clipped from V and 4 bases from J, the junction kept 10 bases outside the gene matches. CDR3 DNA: TGTGCCAGCTGGGGCAGGGGGCGCGAAGGGGCCAACGTCCTGACTTTC. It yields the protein CASWGRGREGANVLTF.

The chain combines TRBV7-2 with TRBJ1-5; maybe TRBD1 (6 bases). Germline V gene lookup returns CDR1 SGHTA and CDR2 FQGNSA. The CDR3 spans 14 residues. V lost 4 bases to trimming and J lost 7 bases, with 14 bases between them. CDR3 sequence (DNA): TGTGCCAGCAGCTCACAGGGCTTCGGACAGCCCCAGCATTTT. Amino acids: CASSSQGFGQPQHF.

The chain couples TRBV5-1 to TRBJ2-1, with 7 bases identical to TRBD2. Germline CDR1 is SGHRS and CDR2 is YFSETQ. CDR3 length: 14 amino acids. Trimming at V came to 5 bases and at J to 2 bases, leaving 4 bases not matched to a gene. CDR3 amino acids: CASSRGETYNEQFF. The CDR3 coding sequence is TGCGCCAGCAGTCGGGGGGAAACCTACAATGAGCAGTTCTTC. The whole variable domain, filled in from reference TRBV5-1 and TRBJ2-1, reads KAGVTQTPRYLIKTRGQQVTLSCSPISGHRSVSWYQQTPGQGLQFLFEYFSETQRNKGNFPGRFSGRQFSNSRSEMNVSTLELGDSALYLCASSRGETYNEQFFGPGTRLTVL.